This T cell receptor beta chain was found in a study of blood T cell repertoires in COVID-19. Overall study: Samples came from the United States, Italy and Spain, spanning acute and convalescent COVID-19.

Per the study methods: Amplification with reference gene primers provided the estimates of nucleated cell counts. Only in-frame clones appear in the TCRdb table, and some are missing; sequencing was by immunoSEQ multiplex PCR. That table furnishes V, J and clone size, whereas the DNA furnished D and trimming. The sample includes around 200,000 clones, approximately 82% seen only once; the top ten take 8.6%. The CDR3 extends over 9 amino acids. The rearrangement joins TRBV21-1 to TRBJ1-2. TRBV21-1 is listed as a pseudogene. The TCR comes from a man aged 35-49 years with active or convalescent COVID-19. The sequencing input was peripheral blood. The CDR3 DNA sequence: TGTGCCAGCAGCAAAGGCGGGGGTTTC. Its translation: CASSKGGGF.